This TCR beta chain was documented in a study of identical twins. Study-wide results and caveats: Researchers reported excess low generation probability among twin-shared out-of-frame alpha sequences. The models systematically underestimated how much out-of-frame TCR alpha was shared in monozygotic twins.

TCRdb re-derived calls from the 5' RACE reads in MiXCR, one entry per CDR3 protein. The table records fewer than 650,000 distinct CDR3 sequences, 9.5% to 10% of them present only once. Turning to this clonotype: Its specificity is unknown.

V was clipped by 5 bases and J by 4 bases, with 8 bases between them. CDR3 length: 12 amino acids. This sample was shared with a second study, whose subject was yellow fever vaccine responses in identical twins.

This chain links TRBV12-3 or TRBV12-4 with TRBJ1-2; no clear D. Sequenced input: PBMCs. The receptor's source is a woman aged 18-29 years in good health. The CDR3 loop is CASSPPGYGYTF. Written as DNA, the CDR3 is TGTGCCAGCAGTCCCCCTGGCTATGGCTACACCTTC.